This TCR beta chain was obtained from a study of T-cell memory formation after mild COVID-19. From the 5' RACE reads, TCRdb called clonotypes with MiXCR, one entry per CDR3 protein. The table shows 110,000 to 150,000 distinct CDR3 sequences, with around 15% occurring only once. Trimming removed 3 bases from V and 0 bases from J, with 10 bases in between. Germline CDR1 LNHDA, CDR2 SQIVND (reference sequence). CDR3 length: 15 residues. This clonotype came up a few times. The rearrangement uses TRBV19 and TRBJ2-3; D is unresolved. The sample consisted of PBMCs or a T cell subset sorted from them (not recorded which). This TCR was sampled from an adult woman who had mild COVID-19 (a few samples of this study predate the infection). Cell type and time point are not known. The CDR3 spells CASSMDPGSTDTQYF. In nucleotides, the CDR3 is TGTGCCAGTAGTATGGACCCAGGTAGCACAGATACGCAGTATTTT.